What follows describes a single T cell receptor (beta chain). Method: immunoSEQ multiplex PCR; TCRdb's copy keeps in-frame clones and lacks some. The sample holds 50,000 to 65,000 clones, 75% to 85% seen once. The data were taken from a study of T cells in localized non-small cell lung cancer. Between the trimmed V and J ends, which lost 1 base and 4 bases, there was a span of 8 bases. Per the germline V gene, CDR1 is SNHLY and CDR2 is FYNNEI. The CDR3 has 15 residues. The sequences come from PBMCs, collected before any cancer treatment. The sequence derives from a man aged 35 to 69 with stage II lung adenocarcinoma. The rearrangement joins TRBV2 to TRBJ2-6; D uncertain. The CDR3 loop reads CASSEERTGANVLTF. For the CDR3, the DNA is TGTGCCAGCAGTGAAGAAAGGACCGGGGCCAACGTCCTGACTTTC.